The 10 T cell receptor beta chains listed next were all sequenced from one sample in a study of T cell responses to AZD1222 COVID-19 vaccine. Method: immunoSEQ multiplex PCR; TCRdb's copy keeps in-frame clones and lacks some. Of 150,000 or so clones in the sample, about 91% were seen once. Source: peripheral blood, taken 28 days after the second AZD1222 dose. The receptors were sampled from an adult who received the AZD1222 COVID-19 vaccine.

CDR3 residues: CASSNRGYNSPLHF. In nucleotides, the CDR3 is TGTGCCAGCAGCAACAGGGGCTATAATTCACCCCTCCACTTT. The rearrangement links TRBV7-9 to TRBJ1-6; TRBD1 aligns across 7 bases. The CDR3 covers 14 residues. Germline V CDR1 and CDR2: SEHNR, FQNEAQ (reference sequence). The J segment lost 3 bases and the V segment lost 5 bases, leaving 1 base of the junction unmatched. The full variable domain, with the rest looked up from reference TRBV7-9 and TRBJ1-6, is DTGVSQNPRHKITKRGQNVTFRCDPISEHNRLYWYRQTLGQGPEFLTYFQNEAQLEKSRLLSDRFSAERPKGSFSTLEIQRTEQGDSAMYLCASSNRGYNSPLHFGNGTRLTVT.

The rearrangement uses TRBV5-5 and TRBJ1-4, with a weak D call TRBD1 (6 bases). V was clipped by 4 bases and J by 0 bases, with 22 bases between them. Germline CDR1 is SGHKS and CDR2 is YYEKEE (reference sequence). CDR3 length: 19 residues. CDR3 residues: CASSPRGLVLGSTNEKLFF. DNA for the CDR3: TGTGCCAGCAGCCCCCGGGGGCTAGTTTTGGGTTCAACTAATGAAAAACTGTTTTTT.

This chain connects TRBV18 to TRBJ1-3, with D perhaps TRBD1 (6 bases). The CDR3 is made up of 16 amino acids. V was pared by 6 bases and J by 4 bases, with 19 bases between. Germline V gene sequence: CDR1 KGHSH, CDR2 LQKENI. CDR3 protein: CASSPAPRTEGNTIYF. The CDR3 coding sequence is TGTGCCAGCTCCCCCGCCCCGAGGACAGAAGGAAACACCATATATTTT.

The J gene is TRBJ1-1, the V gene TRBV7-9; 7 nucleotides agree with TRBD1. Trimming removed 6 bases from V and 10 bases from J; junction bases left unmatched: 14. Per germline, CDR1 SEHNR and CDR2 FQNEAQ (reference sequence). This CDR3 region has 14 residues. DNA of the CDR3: TGTGCCAGCAGGGCCGGGACAGCATTTCCGGGAGCTTTCTTT. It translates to CASRAGTAFPGAFF.

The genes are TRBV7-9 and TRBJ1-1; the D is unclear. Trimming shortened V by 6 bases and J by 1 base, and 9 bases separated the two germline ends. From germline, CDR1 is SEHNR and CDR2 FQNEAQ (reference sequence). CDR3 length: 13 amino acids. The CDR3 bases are TGTGCCAGCAGTCCTCAGAAGAACACTGAAGCTTTCTTT. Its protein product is CASSPQKNTEAFF.

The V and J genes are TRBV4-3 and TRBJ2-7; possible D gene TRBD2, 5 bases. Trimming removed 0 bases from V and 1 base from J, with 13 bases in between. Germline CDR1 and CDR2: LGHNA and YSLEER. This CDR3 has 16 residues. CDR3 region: CASSQDNRGLSYEQYF. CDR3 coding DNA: TGCGCCAGCAGCCAAGATAACAGAGGGTTGTCCTACGAGCAGTACTTC.

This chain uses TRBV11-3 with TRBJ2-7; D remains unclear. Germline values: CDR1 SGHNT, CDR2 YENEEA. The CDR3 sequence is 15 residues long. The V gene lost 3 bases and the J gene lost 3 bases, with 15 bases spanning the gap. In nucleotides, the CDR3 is TGTGCCAGCAGCTTGGAGTCGGGTTCATTCTACGAGCAGTACTTC. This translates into CASSLESGSFYEQYF.

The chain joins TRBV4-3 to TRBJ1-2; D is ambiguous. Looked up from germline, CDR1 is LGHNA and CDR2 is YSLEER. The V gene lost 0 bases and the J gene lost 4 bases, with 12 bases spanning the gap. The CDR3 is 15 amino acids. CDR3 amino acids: CASSQDGLGTYGYTF. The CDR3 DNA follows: TGCGCCAGCAGCCAAGATGGCCTAGGCACCTATGGCTACACCTTC.

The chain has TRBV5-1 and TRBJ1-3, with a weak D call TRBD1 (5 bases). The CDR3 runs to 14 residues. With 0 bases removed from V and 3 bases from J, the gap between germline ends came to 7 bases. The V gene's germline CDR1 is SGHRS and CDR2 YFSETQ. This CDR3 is CASSLAGYGNTIYF. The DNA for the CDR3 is TGCGCCAGCAGCTTGGCAGGGTATGGAAACACCATATATTTT.

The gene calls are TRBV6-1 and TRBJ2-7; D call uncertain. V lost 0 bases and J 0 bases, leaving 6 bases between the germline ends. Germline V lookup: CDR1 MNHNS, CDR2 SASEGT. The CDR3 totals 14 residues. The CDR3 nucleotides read TGTGCCAGCAGTGAAGCTGGATTCTCCTACGAGCAGTACTTC. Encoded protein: CASSEAGFSYEQYF.